This T cell receptor beta chain was recorded in a study of early T cells in non-severe SARS-CoV-2 infection. MiXCR was run by TCRdb on the 5' RACE reads, yielding one entry per CDR3 protein. The data contain tens of thousands of distinct CDR3 sequences, roughly 13% of them singletons. V lost 3 bases, J lost 2 bases, and 21 bases lay in between. The CDR3 has 17 residues. Looked up from germline, CDR1 is DFQATT and CDR2 is SNEGSKA (reference sequence). This receptor was identified in an adult who was a healthcare worker with PCR-confirmed SARS-CoV-2 infection or an uninfected control (not recorded which). The gene calls are TRBV20-1 and TRBJ2-3, with a tentative D call TRBD2 (7 bases). Sequenced material: whole blood. The CDR3 sequence is CSASANRGAGPTDTQYF. CDR3 DNA sequence: TGCAGTGCTAGCGCAAATCGGGGGGCGGGCCCCACAGATACGCAGTATTTT.